These T cell receptor beta chains were read from a single sample in a study of T cells in Graves' hyperthyroidism and ophthalmopathy. TCRdb processed the multiplex PCR reads anew with MiXCR; each CDR3 protein has one entry. This sample carries hundreds of thousands of distinct CDR3 sequences, 12% to 15% of them seen once, and the ten largest clones take roughly a tenth. Material: blood. These receptors came from a woman younger than 30 with Graves' hyperthyroidism. CDR3s include the opening cysteine and the closing phenylalanine or tryptophan. Fields, in order: D gene, V gene, J gene, clone size, CDR3 protein, CDR3 DNA. The D gene is left open where the match is weak. Clone size is stated in some rows and not others, as once, few, many or a class when expanded.

>-|TRBV30|TRBJ1-5|many
CAWSGQSVLHQPQHF
TGTGCCTGGAGTGGACAGTCCGTTCTCCATCAGCCCCAGCATTTT
>TRBD1|TRBV30|TRBJ1-5|many
CAWSGYRGSSNQPQHF
TGTGCCTGGAGTGGGTACAGGGGCTCAAGCAATCAGCCCCAGCATTTT
>TRBD1|TRBV11-3|TRBJ2-5|many
CASSGTGGQETQYF
TGTGCCAGCAGCGGAACAGGGGGACAAGAGACCCAGTACTTC
>TRBD2|TRBV3-1|TRBJ2-7|few
CASEAGGSYEQYF
TGTGCCAGCGAAGCGGGAGGCTCCTACGAGCAGTACTTC
>-|TRBV30|TRBJ2-1|many
CAWTGVNEQFF
TGTGCCTGGACAGGGGTGAATGAGCAGTTCTTC
>-|TRBV19|TRBJ1-6|few
CAITNPPGGSYNSPLHF
TGTGCCATCACAAATCCCCCCGGAGGTTCCTATAATTCACCCCTCCACTTT
>TRBD2|TRBV27|TRBJ2-5|few
CASSLYPGLAGGEETQYF
TGTGCCAGCAGTTTATACCCGGGACTAGCGGGAGGGGAAGAGACCCAGTACTTC
>-|TRBV14|TRBJ1-1|-
CASSLWEKFPTNTEAFF
TGTGCCAGCAGCCTATGGGAGAAGTTCCCTACGAACACTGAAGCTTTCTTT
>-|TRBV19|TRBJ2-1|-
CASKQASSYNEQFF
TGTGCCAGTAAGCAGGCCAGCTCCTACAATGAGCAGTTCTTC
>-|TRBV18|TRBJ2-1|many
CASSPTAYNEQFF
TGTGCCAGCTCACCAACGGCCTACAATGAGCAGTTCTTC
>-|TRBV11-2|TRBJ1-6|many
CASSHRALGNSPLHF
TGTGCCAGCAGCCACCGGGCCCTTGGGAATTCACCCCTCCACTTT
>TRBD2|TRBV24-1|TRBJ2-2|once
CATTPSSGTIGPGELFF
TGTGCCACCACCCCGAGTAGCGGGACAATTGGACCCGGGGAGCTGTTTTTT
>-|TRBV12-3/TRBV12-4|TRBJ2-7|many
CASSSPLATYEQYF
TGTGCCAGCAGTTCCCCGCTAGCTACCTACGAGCAGTACTTC
>-|TRBV2|TRBJ2-2|many
CLSNKGRIANTGELFF
TGTCTTTCCAACAAGGGACGGATCGCGAACACCGGGGAGCTGTTTTTT
>-|TRBV2|TRBJ1-2|many
CASRVTGRKTYGYTF
TGTGCCAGCAGGGTTACGGGACGGAAGACCTATGGCTACACCTTC
>TRBD1|TRBV13|TRBJ1-1|many
CASSLAGQGNTEAFF
TGTGCCAGCAGCTTAGCGGGACAGGGAAACACTGAAGCTTTCTTT
>-|TRBV29-1|TRBJ1-1|-
CSVSGFGTEAFF
TGCAGCGTCTCAGGGTTCGGCACTGAAGCTTTCTTT
>-|TRBV11-2|TRBJ1-2|few
CASSDNRDSSGYTF
TGTGCCAGCAGCGACAACAGGGATTCGAGCGGCTACACCTTC
>TRBD1|TRBV6-1|TRBJ1-4|-
CTSRGTEANEKLFF
TGTACCAGCAGGGGGACAGAAGCTAATGAAAAACTGTTTTTT
>-|TRBV12-3/TRBV12-4|TRBJ2-1|many
CASRFQGPPYNEQFF
TGTGCCAGCAGATTTCAGGGACCTCCCTACAATGAGCAGTTCTTC
>-|TRBV7-9|TRBJ1-2|many
CASSRKGNGYTF
TGTGCCAGCAGCCGAAAAGGGAATGGCTACACCTTC
>TRBD2|TRBV6-2/TRBV6-3|TRBJ2-3|-
CASRLWRELRTDTQYF
TGTGCCAGCAGGTTATGGCGGGAGTTAAGGACAGATACGCAGTATTTT
>-|TRBV7-3|TRBJ2-7|-
CASSLYGGKGHEQYF
TGTGCCAGCAGCTTATATGGAGGGAAAGGGCACGAGCAGTACTTC
>TRBD1|TRBV29-1|TRBJ1-2|-
CSVDEKGAFYGYTF
TGCAGCGTTGATGAAAAGGGGGCCTTTTATGGCTACACCTTC
>-|TRBV24-1|TRBJ2-5|-
CATGDSQETQYF
TGTGCCACCGGTGACAGCCAAGAGACCCAGTACTTC
>TRBD2|TRBV20-1|TRBJ2-7|-
CSARDSSGSFYEQYF
TGCAGTGCTAGAGATTCTAGCGGGAGCTTTTACGAGCAGTACTTC
>-|TRBV14|TRBJ1-3|-
CASSQEIGVNTIYF
TGTGCCAGCAGCCAAGAAATTGGGGTGAACACCATATATTTT
>-|TRBV5-1|TRBJ1-1|many
CASSLVPPEAFF
TGCGCCAGCAGCTTGGTCCCCCCTGAAGCTTTCTTT
>-|TRBV30|TRBJ2-5|many
CAWSVVGYRAAGTQYF
TGTGCCTGGAGTGTAGTTGGATACAGGGCGGCGGGGACCCAGTACTTC
>TRBD1|TRBV27|TRBJ2-4|-
CASSPRDRGRGIQYF
TGTGCCAGCAGTCCCCGCGACAGGGGAAGGGGCATTCAGTACTTC
>TRBD2|TRBV20-1|TRBJ2-4|many
CSASPGLAGGPRGAKNIQYF
TGCAGTGCTTCCCCCGGACTAGCGGGAGGGCCCAGAGGAGCCAAAAACATTCAGTACTTC
>-|TRBV13|TRBJ1-2|many
CASSSLTGGGYTF
TGTGCCAGCAGCTCCTTAACAGGAGGCGGCTACACCTTC
>-|TRBV6-2/TRBV6-3|TRBJ1-1|many
CASSLQTGHTEAFF
TGTGCCAGCAGTCTACAGACTGGACACACTGAAGCTTTCTTT
>-|TRBV4-3|TRBJ2-7|few
CASSQETTYEQYF
TGCGCCAGCAGCCAAGAGACGACCTATGAGCAGTACTTC
>-|TRBV28|TRBJ1-5|many
CASSPLREGNQPQHF
TGTGCCAGCAGCCCCCTCCGGGAGGGCAATCAGCCCCAGCATTTT
>-|TRBV20-1|TRBJ2-7|few
CSAPSNSYEQYF
TGCAGTGCTCCCTCAAACTCCTACGAGCAGTACTTC
>-|TRBV7-2|TRBJ2-2|-
CASSLIGVSGELFF
TGTGCCAGCAGCTTAATCGGGGTGTCCGGGGAGCTGTTTTTT
>TRBD2|TRBV9|TRBJ2-7|few
CASSVASGATYEQYF
TGTGCCAGCAGCGTAGCCAGCGGGGCAACCTACGAGCAGTACTTC
>-|TRBV11-2|TRBJ2-1|many
CASSSAVGNEQFF
TGTGCCAGCAGCTCGGCGGTAGGAAATGAGCAGTTCTTC
>TRBD2|TRBV5-1|TRBJ2-3|-
CASSLGAGTYTDTQYF
TGCGCCAGCAGCCTCGGAGCGGGAACCTACACAGATACGCAGTATTTT
>-|TRBV6-2/TRBV6-3|TRBJ1-5|-
CASSYGGQAPQHF
TGTGCCAGCAGTTACGGGGGACAAGCACCCCAGCATTTT
>TRBD2|TRBV20-1|TRBJ2-5|many
CSARVLAAQETQYF
TGCAGTGCTAGGGTGCTAGCGGCACAAGAGACCCAGTACTTC
>-|TRBV11-2|TRBJ2-7|many
CASSLGSESSYEQYF
TGTGCCAGCAGCTTAGGATCGGAAAGCTCCTACGAGCAGTACTTC